The next 12 T cell receptor beta chains were all read from a single sample in a study of regulatory T cells in long-lasting Graves disease. Investigators prepared the TCR beta libraries by applying iRepertoire HTBI primers and Arm-PCR of CDR3 regions. MiXCR, applied by TCRdb to the multiplex PCR reads, yields one record per CDR3 protein. There are 620,000 or so distinct CDR3 sequences in the sample; roughly 15% occur only once, and 15% to 20% lies in the top ten. Specified time point: newly diagnosed GD, antithyroid drugs for less than 3 months. RNA from PBMCs was the source of the TCR library. These data were likewise used in another study, on T cells in Graves' hyperthyroidism and ophthalmopathy.

This specimen consisted of peripheral blood mononuclear cells (PBMCs), obtained at new diagnosis, from a patient treated with antithyroid drugs. The origin of the receptors is a young woman with Graves disease.

CDR3 amino acids: CASGVKLEATQYF. The CDR3 region has the DNA TGCGCCAGCGGAGTTAAGCTAGAGGCGACCCAGTACTTC. The chain has TRBV5-1 and TRBJ2-5; unclear D gene. Germline V gives CDR1 SGHRS, CDR2 YFSETQ. The CDR3 contains 13 residues. Trimming left V 7 bases short and J 7 bases short, with 17 bases between.

This clonotype was detected ten times or more. The chain combines TRBV20-1 with TRBJ2-7; 7 bases align to TRBD1. The CDR3 totals 14 residues. V dropped 3 bases and J dropped 2; count of bases not matched to a gene: 7. Germline-derived CDR1 and CDR2 are DFQATT and SNEGSKA (reference sequence). In DNA form, the CDR3 reads TGCAGTGCTAGTTGGGCGACAGGGACCTACGAGCAGTACTTC. As protein: CSASWATGTYEQYF.

This clonotype occurred a few times. The rearrangement links TRBV19 to TRBJ1-2, with TRBD1 matching over 8 bases. The length of the CDR3 is 12 residues. Looked up from germline, CDR1 is LNHDA and CDR2 is SQIVND (reference sequence). V shed 5 bases and J 8 bases; nucleotides not matched to a gene: 4. The CDR3, as DNA: TGTGCCAGTAGTTCTGGACAGGGCGGCTACACCTTC. This codes for CASSSGQGGYTF.

Details on this clonotype: At one of its ends the junction is not consistent with the germline gene, which may arise from a read error. The rearrangement uses TRBV27 and TRBJ1-1; D not certain. Germline V gene lookup returns CDR1 MNHEY and CDR2 SMNVEV (reference sequence). CDR3 length: 14 residues. The CDR3 nucleotides read TGTGCCAGCAGGACTGGGGTCGGGAACACTGAAACTTTCTTT. This encodes CASRTGVGNTETFF.

This clonotype has only a few counts. Here the CDR3 DNA reads TGCGCCAGCAGGTCCAAACCGGGACAGGGGGCTTATGAGCAGTTCTTC. Amino acid sequence: CASRSKPGQGAYEQFF. This sequence joins TRBV5-1 and TRBJ2-1; 12 positions agree with TRBD1. The CDR3 contains 16 residues. Germline V gene lookup returns CDR1 SGHRS and CDR2 YFSETQ. V was pared by 5 bases and J by 8 bases, with 11 bases of the junction left unmatched.

The chain couples TRBV4-1 to TRBJ1-1; 8 bases agree with TRBD1. J lost 0 bases, V lost 5 bases, and 5 bases had no gene match. The CDR3 runs to 15 residues. Germline V gene data show CDR1 as MGHRA and CDR2 as YSYEKL. The CDR3 DNA reads TGCGCCAGCAGCGAAGGGGACAGGATGAACACTGAAGCTTTCTTT. Translation gives CASSEGDRMNTEAFF.

This clonotype was counted ten times or more. The V and J genes are TRBV6-1 and TRBJ2-5; D unclear. The germline V gene has CDR1 MNHNS and CDR2 SASEGT. Trimming took 7 bases from V and 4 from J, leaving 10 bases between them. The CDR3 has 12 amino acids. The CDR3 DNA sequence: TGTGCCAGCAAGCCTTTAGGAGAGACCCAGTACTTC. Protein sequence: CASKPLGETQYF.

For this clonotype: This probably arose from a read error, given a far larger clone one base away. The rearrangement uses TRBV28 and TRBJ2-7, with 9 bases fitting TRBD1. Germline-derived CDR1 and CDR2 are MDHEN and SYDVKM. The CDR3 sequence is 13 residues long. Trimming took 6 bases from V and 2 from J; bases not matched to a gene: 2. In DNA form, the CDR3 reads TGTGCCAGCAGCTGGGACAGGGCCTACGAGCAGTACTTC. Translated: CASSWDRAYEQYF.

This clonotype showed up many times. This chain uses TRBV28 with TRBJ2-7; 11 bases map to TRBD2. Germline CDR1 MDHEN, CDR2 SYDVKM. Germline trimming cut 8 bases from V and 3 bases from J; bases unmatched to any gene: 9. This CDR3 is 15 amino acids long. Written as DNA, the CDR3 is TGTGCCAGCCGACTAGCGGGACCGTTAAACTACGAGCAGTACTTC. Translation: CASRLAGPLNYEQYF.

The table lists this clonotype with many counts. One end of the junction does not line up with germline, which may come from a read error. J is TRBJ2-7 and V is TRBV2; 8 nucleotides align to TRBD1. This CDR3 is built from 13 residues. Germline V gene lookup returns CDR1 SNHLY and CDR2 FYNNEI. The DNA of the CDR3 is TGTGCCAGCAATCTGGGGACAGGACTCCCTCCTTGCTTC. Residues: CASNLGTGLPPCF.

This clonotype was counted many times. The chain employs TRBV2 and TRBJ1-1, with TRBD1 as a possible D gene (5 bases). The CDR3 loop spans 14 amino acids. V lost 4 bases and J 4 bases, leaving 13 bases between the germline ends. Germline V gene lookup returns CDR1 SNHLY and CDR2 FYNNEI. The CDR3 loop reads CASSGGGGGTEAFF. In DNA, the CDR3 is TGTGCCAGCAGTGGAGGCGGGGGGGGCACTGAAGCTTTCTTT.

This clonotype turned up a few times. The J gene is TRBJ2-4, the V gene TRBV29-1; D gene ambiguous. Germline V lookup: CDR1 SQVTM, CDR2 ANQGSEA. Trimming cost V 4 bases and J 2 bases, with 6 bases left between them. The CDR3 is 12 residues long. CDR3 bases: TGCAGCGTTGGGTCTTCCAAAAACATTCAGTACTTC. Its translation is CSVGSSKNIQYF.